Listed below are T cell receptor beta chains from one sample, sequenced in a study of PD-L1 blockade in urothelial cancer. Sequencing used immunoSEQ multiplex PCR; TCRdb keeps in-frame clones, though not all of them. The repertoire includes 30,000 to 40,000 clones, approximately 90% of them detected once, and about 11% sits in the top ten. The material was PBMCs, obtained around atezolizumab (anti-PD-L1) treatment. The receptors derive from a woman aged 55-69 years with urothelial cancer. CDR3s include the opening cysteine and the closing phenylalanine or tryptophan. The D gene is left open where the match is weak. Expanded clones are given a class, and other clones once, few, many or no size at all.

j_gene	len	abundance	d_gene	v_gene	CDR3nt	CDR3aa
TRBJ2-3	15	once	TRBD1	TRBV7-9	TGTGCCAGCAGCTTAGGAGACAGGGGTTTTGATACGCAGTATTTT	CASSLGDRGFDTQYF
TRBJ2-5	14	.	.	TRBV11-2	TGTGCCAGCAGCTTGGAGGCGGCGCAAGAGACCCAGTACTTC	CASSLEAAQETQYF
TRBJ2-1	16	.	TRBD2	TRBV28	TGTGCCAGCAGTTTCACCCGGGAGGGTATCAGCAATGAGCAGTTCTTC	CASSFTREGISNEQFF
TRBJ2-7	14	.	.	TRBV19	TGTGCCAGTAGTATAGATGGGGTGTCGGGGGAGCAGTACTTC	CASSIDGVSGEQYF
TRBJ2-1	15	.	.	TRBV5-1	TGCGCCAGCAGCCGAGGGAGTATCTCCTACAATGAGCAGTTCTTC	CASSRGSISYNEQFF
TRBJ2-7	14	medium-sized	.	TRBV29-1	TGCAGCGTTGAAGAAGGGGATTTCGGCTACGAGCAGTACTTC	CSVEEGDFGYEQYF
TRBJ2-3	14	.	.	TRBV9	TGTGCCAGCAGCGTCGGGACAACGACAGATACGCAGTATTTT	CASSVGTTTDTQYF
TRBJ2-1	15	.	TRBD2	TRBV6-5	TGTGCCAGCAGCGAACTAGCGGGAGGTCACAATGAGCAGTTCTTC	CASSELAGGHNEQFF
TRBJ1-3	16	.	TRBD1	TRBV14	TGTGCCAGCAGCCGGCGAACAGGGGCCATCGGAAACACCATATATTTT	CASSRRTGAIGNTIYF
TRBJ2-1	16	.	TRBD2	TRBV5-6	TGTGCCAGCAGCCTTTCTCTAGCGGGAGTTAACAATGAGCAGTTCTTC	CASSLSLAGVNNEQFF
TRBJ1-5	14	.	.	TRBV6-6	TGTGCCAGCAGTTCAGGTTCCGGCAATCAGCCCCAGCATTTT	CASSSGSGNQPQHF
TRBJ2-3	13	.	.	TRBV6-5	TGTGCCAGCAGTTATGGCTTTGGTAATACGCAGTATTTT	CASSYGFGNTQYF
TRBJ2-7	16	.	TRBD2	TRBV19	TGTGCCAGTAGTCCCTCGGGGACTAGCGGGAGTTACGAGCAGTACTTC	CASSPSGTSGSYEQYF
TRBJ1-2	15	.	.	TRBV7-3	TGTGCCAGCAGCCCAAGTCCAACAGGGACCTATGGCTACACCTTC	CASSPSPTGTYGYTF
TRBJ1-5	17	.	.	TRBV27	TGTGCCAGCAGTTCGACAGTCCAGCACGCTAGCAATCAGCCCCAGCATTTT	CASSSTVQHASNQPQHF
TRBJ2-2	16	.	TRBD1	TRBV28	TGTGCCAGCAGACCCGTACCCGGGACAGGGTCCGGGGAGCTGTTTTTT	CASRPVPGTGSGELFF
TRBJ1-2	14	.	TRBD1	TRBV5-1	TGCGCCAGCAGCCTGGGACAGGGGGCGCAAGGCTACACCTTC	CASSLGQGAQGYTF
TRBJ1-1	18	.	.	TRBV5-6	TGTGCCAGCAGCTTGGTAGATGTAGTCGGCGGGAGTGGGGCTGAAGCTTTCTTT	CASSLVDVVGGSGAEAFF
TRBJ2-2	14	.	.	TRBV5-1	TGCGCCAGCTCGTCACAGGGTTCGAAAGGGGAGCTGTTTTTT	CASSSQGSKGELFF
TRBJ2-1	17	.	TRBD1	TRBV7-8	TGTGCCAGCAGCTTATTGGGGACAGGGATCCAACGCAGTGAGCAGTTCTTC	CASSLLGTGIQRSEQFF
TRBJ1-2	15	.	TRBD1	TRBV28	TGTGCCAGCAGTTTCCTAGGACAGGGGCTCTCGGGCTACACCTTC	CASSFLGQGLSGYTF
TRBJ2-1	15	.	.	TRBV9	TGTGCCAGCAGCCCCTCCCCGAGCGGATACAATGAGCAGTTCTTC	CASSPSPSGYNEQFF
TRBJ1-4	15	.	TRBD1	TRBV5-1	TGCGCCAGCAGCTTCCAGGGGGCCTCCTCCGAAAAACTGTTTTTT	CASSFQGASSEKLFF
TRBJ2-1	16	.	TRBD2	TRBV11-3	TGTGCCAGCAGCTATGGGACTAGCGGGGCAATCAATGAGCAGTTCTTC	CASSYGTSGAINEQFF
TRBJ2-7	17	.	TRBD2	TRBV7-9	TGTGCCAGCAGCTTCCGTAGCGGGAGACCGGGTGCGGGCGAGCAGTACTTC	CASSFRSGRPGAGEQYF
TRBJ2-1	16	.	.	TRBV7-3	TGTGCCAGCAGCTTAAGGCCGGACTCACTATACAATGAGCAGTTCTTC	CASSLRPDSLYNEQFF
TRBJ2-1	14	.	.	TRBV2	TGTGCCAGCAGAGGCGTCGGAGTAGGCAATGAGCAGTTCTTC	CASRGVGVGNEQFF
TRBJ2-3	12	.	.	TRBV7-2	TGTGCCAGCAGCACTAGCACAGATACGCAGTATTTT	CASSTSTDTQYF